Shown below are 5 T cell receptor beta chains from a single sample sequenced in a study of patients and donors after allogeneic stem cell transplantation. TCRdb fed the RT-PCR reads into MiXCR, producing one record per CDR3 protein. This sample carries roughly 880,000 distinct CDR3 sequences, 15% to 20% of them seen once, and the ten largest clones take around 5.5%. Sequenced sample: blood, either unsorted or a sorted T cell fraction (not recorded which). The receptors derive from a human donor who was either an allogeneic HSCT recipient or a stem cell or donor lymphocyte infusion donor (not recorded which). It is not recorded whose cells these are; they may come from a transplant donor.

This clonotype was seen a few times. The V gene is TRBV4-3, the J gene TRBJ2-3; D possibly matches TRBD1 or TRBD2 (5 bases each). Looked up from germline, CDR1 is LGHNA and CDR2 is YSLEER. There are 17 residues in the CDR3. Between the trimmed V and J ends, which lost 5 bases and 2 bases, there was a span of 20 bases. Written as DNA, the CDR3 is TGCGCCAGCAGCAAGAACCCCGGGACGACCTTCACAGATACGCAGTATTTT. Translation gives CASSKNPGTTFTDTQYF.

The table lists this clonotype with a few counts. V gene TRBV29-1 combines with J gene TRBJ1-2; 12 bases are a match to TRBD1. Unmatched junction bases numbered 11, after V lost 3 bases and J lost 3 bases. The CDR3 runs to 17 residues. Germline V gene data show CDR1 as SQVTM and CDR2 as ANQGSEA. In DNA, the CDR3 is TGCAGCGTTGAGGGTCTAGGGGGACAGGGGGCCGACTATGGCTACACCTTC. Its translation is CSVEGLGGQGADYGYTF.

This clonotype was detected only a few times. The V and J genes are TRBV7-2 and TRBJ1-6, with 7 bases lining up with TRBD1. The germline V gene encodes CDR1 SGHTA and CDR2 FQGNSA. CDR3 length equals 15 residues. V shed 5 bases and J 6 bases; nucleotides not matched to a gene: 7. CDR3 coding DNA: TGTGCCAGCAGCACCAGGGGGATCGGTAATTCACCCCTCCACTTT. It encodes CASSTRGIGNSPLHF.

This clonotype was seen repeatedly, ten times or more. The chain combines TRBV12-3 or TRBV12-4 with TRBJ2-1; 12 nucleotides agree with TRBD2. The V and J ends lost 4 bases and 4 bases, in that order; junction bases with no gene match: 11. The length of the CDR3 is 18 residues. This CDR3 reads CASSSRFLGLAGYNEQFF. DNA of the CDR3: TGTGCCAGCAGTTCACGATTTCTAGGACTAGCGGGATACAATGAGCAGTTCTTC.

This clonotype was observed many times. V and J are TRBV12-3 or TRBV12-4 and TRBJ1-6; D is unclear. V was shortened by 5 bases and J by 0 bases, with 5 bases between the two germline ends. The CDR3 covers 14 residues. The CDR3 DNA reads TGTGCCAGCAGTCCCAACTCCTATAATTCACCCCTCCACTTT. Its protein product is CASSPNSYNSPLHF.